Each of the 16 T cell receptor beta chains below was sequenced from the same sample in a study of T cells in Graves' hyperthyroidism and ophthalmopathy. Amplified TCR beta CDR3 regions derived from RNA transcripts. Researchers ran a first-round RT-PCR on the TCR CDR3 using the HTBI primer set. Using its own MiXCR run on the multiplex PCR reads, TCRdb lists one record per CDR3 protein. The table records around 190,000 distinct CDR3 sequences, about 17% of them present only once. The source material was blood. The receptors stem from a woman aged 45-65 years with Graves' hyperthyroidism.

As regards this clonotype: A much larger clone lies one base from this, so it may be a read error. CDR3 DNA: TGTGCCAGGAGGGTATCCAGGGGGCGAGAGACCCAGTACTTC. Translation: CARRVSRGRETQYF. The chain joins TRBV6-1 to TRBJ2-5, with 8 bases matching TRBD1. V was pared by 9 bases and J by 4 bases, with 10 bases of the junction left unmatched. Germline CDR1 and CDR2: MNHNS and SASEGT. CDR3 length: 14 residues.

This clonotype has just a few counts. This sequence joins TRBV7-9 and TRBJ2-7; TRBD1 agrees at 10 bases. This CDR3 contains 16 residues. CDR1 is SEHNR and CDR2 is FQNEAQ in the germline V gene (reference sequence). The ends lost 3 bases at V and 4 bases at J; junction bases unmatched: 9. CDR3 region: CASSFWGQGNPYEQYF. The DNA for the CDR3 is TGTGCCAGCAGCTTTTGGGGACAGGGGAATCCTTACGAGCAGTACTTC.

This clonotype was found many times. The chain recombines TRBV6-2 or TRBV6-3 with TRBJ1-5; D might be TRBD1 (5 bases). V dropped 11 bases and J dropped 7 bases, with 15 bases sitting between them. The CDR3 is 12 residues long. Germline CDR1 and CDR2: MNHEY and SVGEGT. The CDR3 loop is CAAGQGGQPQHF. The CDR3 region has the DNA TGTGCCGCCGGGCAGGGAGGGCAGCCCCAGCATTTT.

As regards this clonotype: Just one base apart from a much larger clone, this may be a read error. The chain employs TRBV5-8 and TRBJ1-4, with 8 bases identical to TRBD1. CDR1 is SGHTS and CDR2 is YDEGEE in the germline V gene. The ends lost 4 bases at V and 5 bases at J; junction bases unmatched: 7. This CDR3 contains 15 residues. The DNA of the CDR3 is TGTGCCAGCAGCATTCGACAGGGGCCAAATGAAAAACTGTTTTTT. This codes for CASSIRQGPNEKLFF. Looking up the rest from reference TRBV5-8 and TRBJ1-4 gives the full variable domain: EAGVTQSPTHLIKTRGQQATLRCSPISGHTSVYWYQQALGLGLQFLLWYDEGEERNRGNFPPRFSGRQFPNYSSELNVNALELEDSALYLCASSIRQGPNEKLFFGSGTQLSVL.

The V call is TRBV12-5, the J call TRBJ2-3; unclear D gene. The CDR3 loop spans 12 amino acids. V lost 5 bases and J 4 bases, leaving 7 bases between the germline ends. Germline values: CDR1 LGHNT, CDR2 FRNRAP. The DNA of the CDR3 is TGTGCTAGTGGTCCCTTGGCAGATACGCAGTATTTT. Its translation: CASGPLADTQYF.

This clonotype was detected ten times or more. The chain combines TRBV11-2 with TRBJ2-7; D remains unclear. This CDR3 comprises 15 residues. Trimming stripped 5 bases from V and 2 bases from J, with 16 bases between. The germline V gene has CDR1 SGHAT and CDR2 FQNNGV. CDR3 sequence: CASSPRTVPTYEQYF. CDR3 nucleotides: TGTGCCAGCAGCCCCCGGACCGTCCCGACCTACGAGCAGTACTTC.

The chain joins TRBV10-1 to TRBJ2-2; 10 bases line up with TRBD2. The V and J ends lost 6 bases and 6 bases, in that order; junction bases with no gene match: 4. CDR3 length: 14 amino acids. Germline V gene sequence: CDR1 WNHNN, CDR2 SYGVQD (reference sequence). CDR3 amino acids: CASRASGSAGELFF. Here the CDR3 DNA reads TGCGCCAGCAGAGCTAGCGGGAGCGCCGGGGAGCTGTTTTTT.

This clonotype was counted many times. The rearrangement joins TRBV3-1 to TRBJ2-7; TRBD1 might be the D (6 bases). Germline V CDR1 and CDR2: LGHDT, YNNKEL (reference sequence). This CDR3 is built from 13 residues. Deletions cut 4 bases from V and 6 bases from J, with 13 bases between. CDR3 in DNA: TGTGCCAGCAGCCGAGGACAGTTTCTCGAGCAGTACTTC. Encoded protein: CASSRGQFLEQYF.

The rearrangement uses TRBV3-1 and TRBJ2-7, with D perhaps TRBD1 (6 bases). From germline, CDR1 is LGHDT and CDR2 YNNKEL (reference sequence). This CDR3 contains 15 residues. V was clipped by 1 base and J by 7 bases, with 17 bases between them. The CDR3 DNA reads TGTGCCAGCAGCCAAGCTCGAGCAGGGGTGGGGGAGCAGTACTTC. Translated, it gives CASSQARAGVGEQYF.

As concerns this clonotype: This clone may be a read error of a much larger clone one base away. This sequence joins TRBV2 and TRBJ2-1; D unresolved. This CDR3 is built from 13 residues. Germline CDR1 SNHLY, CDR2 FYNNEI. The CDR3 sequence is CAGSRTGYNEQFF. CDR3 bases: TGTGCCGGCAGTCGGACCGGGTACAATGAGCAGTTCTTC.

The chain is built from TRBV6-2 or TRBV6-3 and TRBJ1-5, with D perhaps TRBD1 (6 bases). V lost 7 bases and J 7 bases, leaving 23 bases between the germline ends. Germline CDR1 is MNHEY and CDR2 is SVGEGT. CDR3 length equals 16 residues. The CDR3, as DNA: TGTGCCAGCACCGAATATACACAGGGCGTATTCCAGCCCCAGCATTTT. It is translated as CASTEYTQGVFQPQHF.

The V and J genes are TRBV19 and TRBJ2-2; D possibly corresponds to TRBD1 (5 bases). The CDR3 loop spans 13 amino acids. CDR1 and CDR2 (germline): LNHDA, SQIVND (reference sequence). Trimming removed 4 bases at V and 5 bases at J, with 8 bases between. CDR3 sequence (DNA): TGTGCCAGTAGTACCCCAGGGACCGGGGAGCTGTTTTTT. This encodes CASSTPGTGELFF. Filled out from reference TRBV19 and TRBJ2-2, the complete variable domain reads DGGITQSPKYLFRKEGQNVTLSCEQNLNHDAMYWYRQDPGQGLRLIYYSQIVNDFQKGDIAEGYSVSREKKESFPLTVTSAQKNPTAFYLCASSTPGTGELFFGEGSRLTVL.

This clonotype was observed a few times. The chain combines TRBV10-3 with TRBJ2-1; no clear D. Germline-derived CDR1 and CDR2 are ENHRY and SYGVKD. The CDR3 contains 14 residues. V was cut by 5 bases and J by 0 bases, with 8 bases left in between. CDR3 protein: CAISKTNSYNEQFF. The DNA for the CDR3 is TGTGCCATCAGTAAAACGAACTCCTACAATGAGCAGTTCTTC.

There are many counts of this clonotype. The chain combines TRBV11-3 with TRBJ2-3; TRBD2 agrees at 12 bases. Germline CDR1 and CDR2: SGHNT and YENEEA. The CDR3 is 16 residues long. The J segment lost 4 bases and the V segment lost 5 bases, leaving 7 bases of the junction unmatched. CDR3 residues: CASSIRTSGISDTQYF. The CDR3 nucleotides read TGTGCCAGCAGCATAAGGACTAGCGGGATATCAGATACGCAGTATTTT.

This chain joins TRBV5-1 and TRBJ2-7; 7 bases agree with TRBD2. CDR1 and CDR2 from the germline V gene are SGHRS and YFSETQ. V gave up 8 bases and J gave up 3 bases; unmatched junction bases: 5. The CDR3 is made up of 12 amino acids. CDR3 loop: CASGRGIYEQYF. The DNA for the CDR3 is TGCGCCAGTGGGCGGGGGATCTACGAGCAGTACTTC.

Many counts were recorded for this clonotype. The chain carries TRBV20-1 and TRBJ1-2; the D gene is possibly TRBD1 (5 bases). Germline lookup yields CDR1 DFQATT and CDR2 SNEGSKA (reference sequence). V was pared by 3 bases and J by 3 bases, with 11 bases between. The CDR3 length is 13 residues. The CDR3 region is CSASKDIDYGYTF. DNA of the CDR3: TGCAGTGCTAGTAAGGACATTGACTATGGCTACACCTTC.